This TCR beta chain was sequenced in a study of blood T cell repertoires in COVID-19 (TCRdb year 2020). As for the study more broadly: The collaborator samples originated in the United States, Italy and Spain and spanned the acute and convalescent phases of COVID-19. The material from the prospective study consisted of cDNA or gDNA derived from T cells, B-cell-depleted T cells, or PBMCs. The dataset comprised deeply sampled blood TCRbeta repertoires from subjects exposed to, actively infected with, or recovered from COVID-19. The repertoires were released in a freely available public database intended as a resource for research on the immune response to SARS-CoV-2. Samples came from the ongoing ImmuneRACE study (first 160 participants) plus 1,254 subjects from 6 global collaborators. The sample metadata nearly always contained a de-identified subject ID, COVID-19 status, age in years and sex. Where HLA class I and class II types were available, the types were taken from metadata supplied by the sample provider, not from assay-based typing.

Concerning this clone: Its recognized antigen is unknown. No much larger clone exists at a distance of one base, and base qualities are not known.

Each collaborating institution followed its own protocols to collect whole blood in K2EDTA tubes. Collaborator samples were shipped for TCRbeta analysis as frozen whole blood, isolated PBMCs, or DNA extracted from either sample type. The CDR3 covers 13 residues, taking in both the cysteine and the phenylalanine. Only the CDR3 portion is preserved as DNA: 39 bases, with reading frame beginning at the first base. Cut back by 5 bases and 9 bases, the V and J ends lie 15 bases apart. From a lookup of the germline V gene, CDR1 and CDR2 are KGHDR and SFDVKD. Results the study describes overall, beyond this receptor: Clinical and demographic metadata were provided uncurated, with the amount varying by source and participant.

TCRbeta CDR3 regions were amplified from genomic DNA by means of the immunoSEQ Assay, a bias-controlled multiplex PCR. The published analysis was carried out like this. The number of nucleated cells in each sample was estimated from the amplification of reference gene primers within the assay. Sequence reads were collapsed and filtered to measure the absolute abundance of every unique TCRbeta CDR3 rearrangement. For each sample, productive Simpson clonality was calculated as the square root of Simpson's diversity index across productive rearrangements. TCRdb mirrors the immuneACCESS table, restricted to in-frame sequences. Some clones are absent from its copies; in checked studies, under half trace to an unresolved V gene, and the reason for the others is unknown. From that table come the V and J calls and clone size; the DNA was used to work out D and trimming. In all, the sample holds 25,000 or so clones, and more than 75% of those were seen once. Of the sample, roughly 20% is held by the ten largest clones.

The TCR originated in a woman aged 80 or older with acute or convalescent COVID-19. The specimen was peripheral blood. Recombination connected TRBV24-1 to TRBJ1-2; possibly the D gene is TRBD1, per 5 matching bases. The sequence in DNA is TGTGCCACCAGTGGGGCAGACAGCGACAGCTACACCTTC. Translated, this is CATSGADSDSYTF.